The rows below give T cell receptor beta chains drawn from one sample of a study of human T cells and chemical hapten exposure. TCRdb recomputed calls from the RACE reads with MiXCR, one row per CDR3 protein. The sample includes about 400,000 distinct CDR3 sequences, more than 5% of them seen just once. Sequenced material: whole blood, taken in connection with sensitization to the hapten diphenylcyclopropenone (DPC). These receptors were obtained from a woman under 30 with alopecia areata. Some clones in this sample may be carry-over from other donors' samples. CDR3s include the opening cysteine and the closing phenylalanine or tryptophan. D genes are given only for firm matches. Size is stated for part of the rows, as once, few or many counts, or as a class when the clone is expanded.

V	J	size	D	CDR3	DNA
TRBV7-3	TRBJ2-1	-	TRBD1	CASTEGQGVDEQFF	TGTGCCAGCACAGAGGGACAGGGGGTGGATGAGCAGTTCTTC
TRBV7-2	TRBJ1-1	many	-	CASSLVFGGNGAFF	TGTGCCAGCAGCTTAGTATTTGGAGGGAATGGAGCTTTCTTT
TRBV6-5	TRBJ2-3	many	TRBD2	CASSAGLTLTDTQYF	TGTGCCAGCAGTGCGGGACTAACCCTCACAGATACGCAGTATTTT
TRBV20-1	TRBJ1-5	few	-	CSATPTRGQPQHF	TGCAGTGCTACCCCAACAAGGGGACAGCCCCAGCATTTT
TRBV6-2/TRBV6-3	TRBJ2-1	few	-	CASSPGLFRGEQFF	TGTGCCAGCAGTCCCGGACTATTCAGGGGTGAGCAGTTCTTC
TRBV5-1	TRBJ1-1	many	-	CASSLGARVATEAFF	TGCGCCAGCAGCTTGGGAGCCAGGGTGGCGACTGAAGCTTTCTTT
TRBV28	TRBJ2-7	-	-	CASSFTGYSYEQYF	TGTGCCAGCAGTTTCACCGGGTACTCCTACGAGCAGTACTTC
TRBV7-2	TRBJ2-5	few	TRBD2	CASSFSGAQETQYF	TGTGCCAGCAGCTTTAGCGGGGCTCAAGAGACCCAGTACTTC
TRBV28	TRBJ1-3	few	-	CASRKKFQVLSHF	TGTGCCAGCAGGAAGAAATTTCAAGTCCTATCCCATTTT
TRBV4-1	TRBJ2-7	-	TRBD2	CASSQDGLAGGVGEQYF	TGCGCCAGCAGCCAAGATGGACTAGCGGGGGGTGTTGGCGAGCAGTACTTC
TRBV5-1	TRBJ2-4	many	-	CASSNRPSKNIQYF	TGCGCCAGCTCGAACAGGCCATCCAAAAACATTCAGTACTTC
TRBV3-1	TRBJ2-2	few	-	CASSWGPGELFF	TGTGCCAGCAGTTGGGGGCCCGGGGAGCTGTTTTTT
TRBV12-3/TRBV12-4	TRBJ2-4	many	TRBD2	CASSLGRGLIGGPAKNIQYF	TGTGCCAGCAGTTTAGGGCGGGGGTTGATTGGAGGGCCGGCCAAAAACATTCAGTACTTC
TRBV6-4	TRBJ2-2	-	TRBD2	CASSEGGGLNTGELFF	TGTGCCAGCAGTGAAGGCGGGGGGTTGAACACCGGGGAGCTGTTTTTT
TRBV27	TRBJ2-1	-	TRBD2	CASRGSGGVFNEQFF	TGTGCCAGCAGGGGATCCGGGGGGGTGTTCAATGAGCAGTTCTTC
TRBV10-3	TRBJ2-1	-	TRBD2	CAIREASGGSYNEQFF	TGTGCCATCAGAGAAGCTAGCGGGGGTTCCTACAATGAGCAGTTCTTC
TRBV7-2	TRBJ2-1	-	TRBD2	CASSPTFLAGADEQFF	TGTGCCAGCAGCCCTACCTTTCTAGCGGGGGCGGATGAGCAGTTCTTC
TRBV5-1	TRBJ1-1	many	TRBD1	CASSLAVGGQGTEAFF	TGCGCCAGCAGCTTGGCCGTAGGGGGCCAGGGCACTGAAGCTTTCTTT
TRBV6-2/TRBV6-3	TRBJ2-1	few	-	CASSYSNEQFF	TGTGCCAGCAGTTACTCGAATGAGCAGTTCTTC
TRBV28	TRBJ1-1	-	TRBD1	CASSFPGGMNTEAFF	TGTGCCAGCAGTTTTCCAGGGGGAATGAACACTGAAGCTTTCTTT
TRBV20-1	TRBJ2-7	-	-	CSASTGSSYEQYF	TGCAGTGCTAGTACGGGGAGCTCCTACGAGCAGTACTTC
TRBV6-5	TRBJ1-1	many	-	CASSTENYLMNTEAFF	TGTGCCAGCAGTACCGAAAACTACTTAATGAACACTGAAGCTTTCTTT
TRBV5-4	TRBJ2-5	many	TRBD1	CASSLPTGGRGETQYF	TGTGCCAGCAGCTTGCCAACAGGGGGTCGGGGAGAGACCCAGTACTTC
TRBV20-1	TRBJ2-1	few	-	CSARPSLAPSEQFF	TGCAGTGCTAGACCCTCCCTGGCCCCCAGTGAGCAGTTCTTC